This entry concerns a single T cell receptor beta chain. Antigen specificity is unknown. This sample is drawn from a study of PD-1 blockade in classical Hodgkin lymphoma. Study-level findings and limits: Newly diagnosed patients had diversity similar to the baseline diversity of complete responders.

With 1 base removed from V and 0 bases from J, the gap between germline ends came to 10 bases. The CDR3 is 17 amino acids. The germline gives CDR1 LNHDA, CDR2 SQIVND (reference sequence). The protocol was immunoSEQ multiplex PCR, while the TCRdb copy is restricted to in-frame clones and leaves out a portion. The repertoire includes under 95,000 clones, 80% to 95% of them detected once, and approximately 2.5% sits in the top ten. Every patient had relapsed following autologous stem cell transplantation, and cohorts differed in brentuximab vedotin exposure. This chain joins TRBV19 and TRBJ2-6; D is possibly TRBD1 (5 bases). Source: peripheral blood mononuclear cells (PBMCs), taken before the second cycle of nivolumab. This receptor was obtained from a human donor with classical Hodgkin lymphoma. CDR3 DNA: TGTGCCAGTAGTATAGTAGGGGTTAGCTCTGGGGCCAACGTCCTGACTTTC. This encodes CASSIVGVSSGANVLTF.